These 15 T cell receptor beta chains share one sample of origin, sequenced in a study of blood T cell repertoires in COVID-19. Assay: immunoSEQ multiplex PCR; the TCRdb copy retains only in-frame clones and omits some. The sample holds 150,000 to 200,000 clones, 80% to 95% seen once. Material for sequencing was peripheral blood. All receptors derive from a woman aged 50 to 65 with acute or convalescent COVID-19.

The CDR3, as DNA: TGTGCCAGCAGTCCCGGGGTGACCTACGAGCAGTACTTC. The encoded protein is CASSPGVTYEQYF. The chain uses TRBV28 and TRBJ2-7; TRBD2 might be the D (5 bases). Germline values: CDR1 MDHEN, CDR2 SYDVKM. V was trimmed by 5 bases and J by 2 bases, leaving 10 bases between them. This CDR3 is built from 13 residues.

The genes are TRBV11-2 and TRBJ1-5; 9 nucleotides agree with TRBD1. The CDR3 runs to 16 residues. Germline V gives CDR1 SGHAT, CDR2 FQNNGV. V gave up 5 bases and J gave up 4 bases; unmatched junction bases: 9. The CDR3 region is CASSLGGTGKNQPQHF. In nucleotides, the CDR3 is TGTGCCAGCAGCCTAGGGGGGACAGGGAAAAATCAGCCCCAGCATTTT.

The CDR3 spells CASSQHYRDRGLLSYEQYF. DNA for the CDR3: TGTGCCAGCAGCCAGCACTACCGGGACAGGGGCCTCCTCTCCTACGAGCAGTACTTC. V is TRBV3-1 (or the pseudogene TRBV3-2) and J is TRBJ2-7; TRBD1 matches at 10 bases. With 3 bases clipped from V and 0 bases from J, the junction kept 14 bases outside the gene matches. The CDR3 is made up of 19 amino acids. Per the germline V gene, CDR1 is LGHDT and CDR2 is YNNKEL (reference sequence).

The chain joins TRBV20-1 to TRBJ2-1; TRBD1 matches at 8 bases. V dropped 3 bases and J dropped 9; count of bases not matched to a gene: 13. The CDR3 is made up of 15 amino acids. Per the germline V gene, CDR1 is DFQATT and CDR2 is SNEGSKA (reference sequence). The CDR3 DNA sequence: TGCAGTGCTAGTGACAGGGGTTATACAGTGGGTGAGCAGTTCTTC. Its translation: CSASDRGYTVGEQFF.

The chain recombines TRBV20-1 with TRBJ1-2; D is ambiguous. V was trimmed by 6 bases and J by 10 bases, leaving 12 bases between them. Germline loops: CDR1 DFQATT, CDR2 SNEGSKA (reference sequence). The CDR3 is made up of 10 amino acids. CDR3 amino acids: CSALDLAYTF. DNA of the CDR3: TGCAGTGCCCTCGATTTGGCCTACACCTTC.

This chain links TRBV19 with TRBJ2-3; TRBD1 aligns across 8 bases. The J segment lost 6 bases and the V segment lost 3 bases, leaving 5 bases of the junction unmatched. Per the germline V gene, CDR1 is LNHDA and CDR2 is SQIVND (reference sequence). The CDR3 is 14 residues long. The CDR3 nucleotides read TGTGCCAGTAGTATTTCAGGGGGCCTGGATACGCAGTATTTT. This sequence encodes CASSISGGLDTQYF.

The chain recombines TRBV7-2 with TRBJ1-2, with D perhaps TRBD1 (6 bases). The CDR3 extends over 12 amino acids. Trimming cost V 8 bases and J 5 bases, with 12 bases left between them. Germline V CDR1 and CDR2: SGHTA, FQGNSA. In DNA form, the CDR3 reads TGTGCCAGCCGCGAAGGACAGTATGGCTACACCTTC. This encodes CASREGQYGYTF. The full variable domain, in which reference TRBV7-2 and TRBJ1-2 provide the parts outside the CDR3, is GAGVSQSPSNKVTEKGKDVELRCDPISGHTALYWYRQSLGQGLEFLIYFQGNSAPDKSGLPSDRFSAERTGGSVSTLTIQRTQQEDSAVYLCASREGQYGYTFGSGTRLTVV.

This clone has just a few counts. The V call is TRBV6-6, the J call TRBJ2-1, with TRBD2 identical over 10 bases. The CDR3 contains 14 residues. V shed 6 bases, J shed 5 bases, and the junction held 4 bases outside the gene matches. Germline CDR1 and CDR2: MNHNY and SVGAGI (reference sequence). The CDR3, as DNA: TGTGCCAGCAGAGCGGGAGGGTTCGACAATGAGCAGTTCTTC. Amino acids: CASRAGGFDNEQFF.

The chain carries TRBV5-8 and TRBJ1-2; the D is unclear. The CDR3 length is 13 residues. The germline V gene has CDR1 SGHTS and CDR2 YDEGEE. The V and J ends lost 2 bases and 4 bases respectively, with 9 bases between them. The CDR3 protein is CASSFLDTYGYTF. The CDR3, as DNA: TGTGCCAGCAGCTTCCTTGACACCTATGGCTACACCTTC. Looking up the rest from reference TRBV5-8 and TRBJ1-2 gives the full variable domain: EAGVTQSPTHLIKTRGQQATLRCSPISGHTSVYWYQQALGLGLQFLLWYDEGEERNRGNFPPRFSGRQFPNYSSELNVNALELEDSALYLCASSFLDTYGYTFGSGTRLTVV.

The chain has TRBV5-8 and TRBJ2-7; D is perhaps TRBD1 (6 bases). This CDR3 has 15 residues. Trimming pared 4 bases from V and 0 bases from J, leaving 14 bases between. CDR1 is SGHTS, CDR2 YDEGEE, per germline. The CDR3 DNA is TGTGCCAGCAGCGCATTACAGGGAAACTCCTACGAGCAGTACTTC. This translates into CASSALQGNSYEQYF.

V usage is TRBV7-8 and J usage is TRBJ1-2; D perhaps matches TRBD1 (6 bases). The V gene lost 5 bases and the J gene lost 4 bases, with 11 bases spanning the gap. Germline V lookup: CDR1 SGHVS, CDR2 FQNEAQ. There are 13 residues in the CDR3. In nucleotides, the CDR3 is TGTGCCAGCAGCCGGGGACAATTCTATGGCTACACCTTC. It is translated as CASSRGQFYGYTF.

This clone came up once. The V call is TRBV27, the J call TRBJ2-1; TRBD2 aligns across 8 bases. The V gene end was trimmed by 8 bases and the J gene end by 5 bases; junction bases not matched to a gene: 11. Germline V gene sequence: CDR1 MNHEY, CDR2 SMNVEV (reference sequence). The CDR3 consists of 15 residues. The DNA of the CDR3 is TGTGCCAGCCTCAACCTAGCGGGTAAGAACAATGAGCAGTTCTTC. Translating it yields CASLNLAGKNNEQFF.

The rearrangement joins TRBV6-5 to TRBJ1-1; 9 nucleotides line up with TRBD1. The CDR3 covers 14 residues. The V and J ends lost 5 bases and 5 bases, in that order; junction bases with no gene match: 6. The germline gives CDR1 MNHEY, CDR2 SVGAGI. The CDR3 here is CASSKTGGMTEAFF. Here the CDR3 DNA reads TGTGCCAGCAGTAAGACAGGGGGAATGACTGAAGCTTTCTTT.

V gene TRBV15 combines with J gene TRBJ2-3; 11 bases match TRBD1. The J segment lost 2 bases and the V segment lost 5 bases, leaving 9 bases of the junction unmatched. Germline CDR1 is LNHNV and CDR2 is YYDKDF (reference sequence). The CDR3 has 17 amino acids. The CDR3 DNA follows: TGTGCCACCAGCTTGGACAGGGGGCAAGGGTACACAGATACGCAGTATTTT. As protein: CATSLDRGQGYTDTQYF. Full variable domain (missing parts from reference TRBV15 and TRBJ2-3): DAMVIQNPRYQVTQFGKPVTLSCSQTLNHNVMYWYQQKSSQAPKLLFHYYDKDFNNEADTPDNFQSRRPNTSFCFLDIRSPGLGDTAMYLCATSLDRGQGYTDTQYFGPGTRLTVL.

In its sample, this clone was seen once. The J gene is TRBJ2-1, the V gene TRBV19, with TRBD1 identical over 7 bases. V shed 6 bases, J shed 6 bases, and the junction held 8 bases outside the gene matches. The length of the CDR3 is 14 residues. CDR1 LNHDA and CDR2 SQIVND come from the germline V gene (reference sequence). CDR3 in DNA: TGTGCCAGTAGCCGACAGGGCTTGGGCAATGAGCAGTTCTTC. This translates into CASSRQGLGNEQFF.